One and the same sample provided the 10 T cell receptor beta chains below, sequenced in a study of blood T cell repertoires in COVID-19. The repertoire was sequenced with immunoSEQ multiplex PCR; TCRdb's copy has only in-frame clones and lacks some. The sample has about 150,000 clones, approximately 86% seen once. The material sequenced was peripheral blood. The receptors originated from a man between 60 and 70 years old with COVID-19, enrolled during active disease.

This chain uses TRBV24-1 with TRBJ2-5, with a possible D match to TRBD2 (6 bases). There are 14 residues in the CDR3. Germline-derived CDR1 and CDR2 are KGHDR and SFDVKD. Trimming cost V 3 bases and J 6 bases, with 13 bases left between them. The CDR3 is CATSDGGTKKTQYF. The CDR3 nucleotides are TGTGCCACCAGTGATGGCGGGACCAAAAAGACCCAGTACTTC.

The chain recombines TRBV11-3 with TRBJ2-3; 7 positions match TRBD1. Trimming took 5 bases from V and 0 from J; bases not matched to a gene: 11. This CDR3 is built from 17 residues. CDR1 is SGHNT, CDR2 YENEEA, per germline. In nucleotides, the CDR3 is TGTGCCAGCAGCCCACGACAGGGTTTTGGAAGCACAGATACGCAGTATTTT. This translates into CASSPRQGFGSTDTQYF.

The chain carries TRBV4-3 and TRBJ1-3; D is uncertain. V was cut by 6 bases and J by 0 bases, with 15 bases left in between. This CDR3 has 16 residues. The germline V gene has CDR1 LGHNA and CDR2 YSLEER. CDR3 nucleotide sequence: TGCGCCAGCAGTCAACATCGGTATAGCTCTGGAAACACCATATATTTT. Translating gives CASSQHRYSSGNTIYF.

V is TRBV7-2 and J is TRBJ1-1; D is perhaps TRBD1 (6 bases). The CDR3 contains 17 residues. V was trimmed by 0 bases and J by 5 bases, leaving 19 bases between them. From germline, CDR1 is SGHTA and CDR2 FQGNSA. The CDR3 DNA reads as TGTGCCAGCAGCTTAGCGCCGACAGGTCGAATGGGGACTGAAGCTTTCTTT. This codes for CASSLAPTGRMGTEAFF.

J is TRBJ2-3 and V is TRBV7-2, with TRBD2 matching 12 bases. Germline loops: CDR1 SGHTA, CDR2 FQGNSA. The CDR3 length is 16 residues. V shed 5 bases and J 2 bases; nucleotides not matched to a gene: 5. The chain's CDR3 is CASSRTSGIPTDTQYF. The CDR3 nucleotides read TGTGCCAGCAGCCGGACTAGCGGGATCCCCACAGATACGCAGTATTTT.

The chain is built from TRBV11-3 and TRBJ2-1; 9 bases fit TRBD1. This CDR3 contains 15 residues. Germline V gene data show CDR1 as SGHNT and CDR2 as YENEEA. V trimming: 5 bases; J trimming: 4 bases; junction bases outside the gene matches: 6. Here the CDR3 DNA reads TGTGCCAGCAGCAGGGACAGGGCTACATACAATGAGCAGTTCTTC. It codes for CASSRDRATYNEQFF.

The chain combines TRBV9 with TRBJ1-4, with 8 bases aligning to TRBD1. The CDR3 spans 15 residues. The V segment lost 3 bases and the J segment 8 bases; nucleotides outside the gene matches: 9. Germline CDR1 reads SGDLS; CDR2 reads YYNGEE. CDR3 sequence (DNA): TGTGCCAGCAGCGCCGTCGGACAGGGTGGGGAAAAACTGTTTTTT. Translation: CASSAVGQGGEKLFF.

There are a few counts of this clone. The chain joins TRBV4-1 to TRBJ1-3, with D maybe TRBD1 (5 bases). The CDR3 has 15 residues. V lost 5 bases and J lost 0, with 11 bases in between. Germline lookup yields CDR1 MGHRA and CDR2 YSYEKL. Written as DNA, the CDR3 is TGCGCCAGCAGCGACGACAGCGACTCTGGAAACACCATATATTTT. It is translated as CASSDDSDSGNTIYF.

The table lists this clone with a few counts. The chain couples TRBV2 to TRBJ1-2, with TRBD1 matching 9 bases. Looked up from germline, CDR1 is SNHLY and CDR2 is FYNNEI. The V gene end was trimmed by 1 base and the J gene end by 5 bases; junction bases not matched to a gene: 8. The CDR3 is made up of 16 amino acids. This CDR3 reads CASSEETGGAVYGYTF. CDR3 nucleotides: TGTGCCAGCAGTGAAGAAACAGGGGGCGCGGTATATGGCTACACCTTC.

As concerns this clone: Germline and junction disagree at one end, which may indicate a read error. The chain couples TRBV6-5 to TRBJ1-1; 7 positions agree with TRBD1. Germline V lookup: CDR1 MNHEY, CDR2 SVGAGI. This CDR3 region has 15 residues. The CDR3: CASSNSGTVSTEAFF. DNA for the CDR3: TGTGCCAGCAGTAACTCCGGGACAGTGAGCACTGAAGCTTTCTTT.